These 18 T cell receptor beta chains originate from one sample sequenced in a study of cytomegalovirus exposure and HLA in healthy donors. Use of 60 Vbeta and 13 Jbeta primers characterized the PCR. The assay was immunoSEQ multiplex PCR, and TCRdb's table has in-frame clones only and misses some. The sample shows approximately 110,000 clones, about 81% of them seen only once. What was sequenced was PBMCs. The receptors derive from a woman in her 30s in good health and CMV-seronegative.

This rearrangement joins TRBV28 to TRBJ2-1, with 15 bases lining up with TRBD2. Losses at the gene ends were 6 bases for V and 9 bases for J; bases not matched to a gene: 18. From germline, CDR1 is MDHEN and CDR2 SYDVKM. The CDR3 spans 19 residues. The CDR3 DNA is TGTGCCAGCAGACCTCGGACTAGCGGGAGGGCCTGGATGAACGGTGAGCAGTTCTTC. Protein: CASRPRTSGRAWMNGEQFF.

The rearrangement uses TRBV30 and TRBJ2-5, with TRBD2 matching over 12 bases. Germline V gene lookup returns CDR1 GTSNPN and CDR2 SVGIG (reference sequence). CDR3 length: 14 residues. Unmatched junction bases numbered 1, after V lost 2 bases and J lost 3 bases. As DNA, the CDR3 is TGTGCCTGGAGTAGGACTAGCGGGAAAGAGACCCAGTACTTC. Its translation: CAWSRTSGKETQYF.

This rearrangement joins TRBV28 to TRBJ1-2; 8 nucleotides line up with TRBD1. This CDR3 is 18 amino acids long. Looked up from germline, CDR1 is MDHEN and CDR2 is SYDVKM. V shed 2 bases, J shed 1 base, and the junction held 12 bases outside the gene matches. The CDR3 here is CASSLKLRRQGLNYGYTF. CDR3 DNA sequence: TGTGCCAGCAGTTTAAAGTTGAGGAGACAGGGGCTTAACTATGGCTACACCTTC.

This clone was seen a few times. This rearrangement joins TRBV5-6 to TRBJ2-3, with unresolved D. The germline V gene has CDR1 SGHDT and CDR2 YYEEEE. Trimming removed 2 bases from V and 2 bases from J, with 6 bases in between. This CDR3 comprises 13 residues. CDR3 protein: CASSFFLTDTQYF. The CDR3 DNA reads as TGTGCCAGCAGCTTCTTTCTCACAGATACGCAGTATTTT.

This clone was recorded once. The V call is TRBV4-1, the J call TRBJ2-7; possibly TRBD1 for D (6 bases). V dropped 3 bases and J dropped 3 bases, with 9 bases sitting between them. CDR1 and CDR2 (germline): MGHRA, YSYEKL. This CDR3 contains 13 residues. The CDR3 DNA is TGCGCCAGCAGCCAGGGGGCTTTCTACGAGCAGTACTTC. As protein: CASSQGAFYEQYF.

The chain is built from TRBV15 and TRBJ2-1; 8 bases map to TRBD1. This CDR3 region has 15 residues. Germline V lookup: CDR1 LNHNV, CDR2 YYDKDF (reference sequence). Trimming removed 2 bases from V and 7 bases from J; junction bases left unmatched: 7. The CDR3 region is CATSRRTGQVNEQFF. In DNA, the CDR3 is TGTGCCACCAGCAGACGGACAGGGCAAGTTAATGAGCAGTTCTTC.

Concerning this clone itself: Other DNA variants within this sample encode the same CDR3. CDR3 bases: TGTGCCAGCAGCCTACAGGGGATTAATTCACCCCTCCACTTT. Encoded protein: CASSLQGINSPLHF. This sequence joins TRBV7-3 and TRBJ1-6; 7 bases line up with TRBD1. After removal of 5 bases from V and 6 bases from J, the junction contained 4 bases not matched to a gene. Germline values: CDR1 SGHTA, CDR2 FQGTGA. The CDR3 runs to 14 residues.

The CDR3 DNA reads TGTGCCAGCAGCTTAGTAGTCGAGACTAACTATGGCTACACCTTC. This sequence encodes CASSLVVETNYGYTF. The genes are TRBV7-2 and TRBJ1-2, with unresolved D. The ends were cut back, 1 base at V and 0 bases at J, with 9 bases in the middle. Per germline, CDR1 SGHTA and CDR2 FQGNSA. The CDR3 contains 15 residues. The entire variable domain, with the rest obtained from reference TRBV7-2 and TRBJ1-2, is as follows: GAGVSQSPSNKVTEKGKDVELRCDPISGHTALYWYRQSLGQGLEFLIYFQGNSAPDKSGLPSDRFSAERTGGSVSTLTIQRTQQEDSAVYLCASSLVVETNYGYTFGSGTRLTVV.

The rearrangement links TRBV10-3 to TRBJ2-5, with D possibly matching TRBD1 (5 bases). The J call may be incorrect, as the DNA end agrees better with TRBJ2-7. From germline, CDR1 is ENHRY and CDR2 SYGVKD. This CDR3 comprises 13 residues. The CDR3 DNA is TGTGCCATCAGTGCCGACAGATCCTACGAGCAGTACTTC. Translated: CAISADRSYEQYF.

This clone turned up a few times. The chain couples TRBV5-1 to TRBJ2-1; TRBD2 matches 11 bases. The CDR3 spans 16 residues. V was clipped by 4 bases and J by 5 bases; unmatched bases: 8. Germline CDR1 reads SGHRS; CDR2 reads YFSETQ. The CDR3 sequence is CASSPRLAGGDNEQFF. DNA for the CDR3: TGCGCCAGCAGCCCGCGGCTAGCGGGGGGCGACAATGAGCAGTTCTTC. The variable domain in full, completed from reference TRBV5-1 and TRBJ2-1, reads KAGVTQTPRYLIKTRGQQVTLSCSPISGHRSVSWYQQTPGQGLQFLFEYFSETQRNKGNFPGRFSGRQFSNSRSEMNVSTLELGDSALYLCASSPRLAGGDNEQFFGPGTRLTVL.

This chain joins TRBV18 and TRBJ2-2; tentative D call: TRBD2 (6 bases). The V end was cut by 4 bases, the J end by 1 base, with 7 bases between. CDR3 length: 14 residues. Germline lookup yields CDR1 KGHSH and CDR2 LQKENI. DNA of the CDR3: TGTGCCAGCTCACGAGCGGGGAACACCGGGGAGCTGTTTTTT. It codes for CASSRAGNTGELFF.

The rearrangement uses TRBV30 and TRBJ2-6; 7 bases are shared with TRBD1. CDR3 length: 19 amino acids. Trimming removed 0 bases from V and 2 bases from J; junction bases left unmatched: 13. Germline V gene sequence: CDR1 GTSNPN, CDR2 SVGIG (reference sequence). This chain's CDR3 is CAWSVPFRGFGTGANVLTF. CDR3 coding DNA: TGTGCCTGGAGTGTACCCTTCAGGGGGTTCGGAACTGGGGCCAACGTCCTGACTTTC.

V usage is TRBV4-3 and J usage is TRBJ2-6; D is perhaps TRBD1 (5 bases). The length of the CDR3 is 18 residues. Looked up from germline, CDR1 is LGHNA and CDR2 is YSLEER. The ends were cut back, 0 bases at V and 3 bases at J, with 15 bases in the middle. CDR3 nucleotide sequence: TGCGCCAGCAGCCAAGATCTGGTGGCAGGGCGTGGGGCCAACGTCCTGACTTTC. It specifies CASSQDLVAGRGANVLTF.

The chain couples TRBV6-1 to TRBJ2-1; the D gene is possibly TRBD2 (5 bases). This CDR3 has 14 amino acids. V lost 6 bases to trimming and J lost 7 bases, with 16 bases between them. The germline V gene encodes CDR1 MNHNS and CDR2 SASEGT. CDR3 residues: CASSIAPSTNEQFF. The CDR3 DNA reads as TGTGCCAGCAGCATAGCGCCGAGCACTAATGAGCAGTTCTTC.

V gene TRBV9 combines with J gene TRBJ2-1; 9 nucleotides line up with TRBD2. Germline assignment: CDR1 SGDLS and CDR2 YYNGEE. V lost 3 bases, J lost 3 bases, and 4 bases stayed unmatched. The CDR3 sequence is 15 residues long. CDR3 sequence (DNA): TGTGCCAGCAGCGAGCGGACTAGCGACTACAATGAGCAGTTCTTC. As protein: CASSERTSDYNEQFF.

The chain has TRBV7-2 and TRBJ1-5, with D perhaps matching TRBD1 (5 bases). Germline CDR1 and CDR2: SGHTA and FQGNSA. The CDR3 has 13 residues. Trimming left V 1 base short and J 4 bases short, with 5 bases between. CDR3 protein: CASSLDRNQPQHF. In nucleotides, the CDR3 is TGTGCCAGCAGCTTAGACAGGAATCAGCCCCAGCATTTT.

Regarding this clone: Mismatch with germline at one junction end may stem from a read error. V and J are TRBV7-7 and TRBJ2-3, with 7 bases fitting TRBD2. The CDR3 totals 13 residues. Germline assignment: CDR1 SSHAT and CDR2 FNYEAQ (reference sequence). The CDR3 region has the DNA TGTGCTAGCAGCTTTGGCGGGGGTGATACGCAGTATTTT. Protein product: CASSFGGGDTQYF.

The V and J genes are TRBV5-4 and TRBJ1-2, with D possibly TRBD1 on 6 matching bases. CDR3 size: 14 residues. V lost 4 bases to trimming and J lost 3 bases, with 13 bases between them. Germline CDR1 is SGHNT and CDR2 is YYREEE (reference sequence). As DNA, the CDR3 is TGTGCCAGCAGCCCGGGGGGCGCTGACTATGGCTACACCTTC. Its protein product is CASSPGGADYGYTF.